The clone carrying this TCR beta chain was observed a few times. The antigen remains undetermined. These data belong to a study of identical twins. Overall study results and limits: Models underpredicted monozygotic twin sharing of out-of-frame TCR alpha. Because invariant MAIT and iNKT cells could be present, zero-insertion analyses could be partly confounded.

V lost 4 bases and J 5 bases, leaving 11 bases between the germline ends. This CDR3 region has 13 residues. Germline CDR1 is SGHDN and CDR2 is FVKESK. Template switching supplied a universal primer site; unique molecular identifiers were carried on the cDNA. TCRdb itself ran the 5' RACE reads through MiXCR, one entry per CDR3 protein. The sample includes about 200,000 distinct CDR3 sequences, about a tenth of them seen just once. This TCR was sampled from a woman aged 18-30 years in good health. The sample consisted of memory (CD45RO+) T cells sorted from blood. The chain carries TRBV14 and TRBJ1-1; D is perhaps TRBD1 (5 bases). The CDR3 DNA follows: TGTGCCAGCAGCCGAACTAAGGGGACTGAAGCTTTCTTT. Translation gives CASSRTKGTEAFF.